The clone carrying this TCR beta chain was recorded only once. Its antigen remains unidentified. The data were taken from a study of T-cell memory formation after mild COVID-19. Germline loops: CDR1 MNHEY, CDR2 SMNVEV (reference sequence). The CDR3 length is 16 residues. V lost 8 bases to trimming and J lost 6 bases, with 25 bases between them. TCRdb fed the 5' RACE reads into MiXCR, producing one record per CDR3 protein. The data hold a few hundred thousand distinct CDR3 sequences, with around 24% observed a single time. Broader study findings: Clones that contracted from day 15 to 85 had balanced CD4/CD8; later expanders were CD4+ biased.

The rearrangement uses TRBV27 and TRBJ1-1, with D tentatively TRBD1 (6 bases). Material: PBMCs or a T cell subset sorted from them (not recorded which). This TCR derives from an adult woman who had mild COVID-19 (a few samples of this study predate the infection). Cell type and time point are not known. The CDR3 coding sequence is TGTGCCAGCCCTCTGCCGGGGGCCTACCCGGGCTCTGAAGCTTTCTTT. Its protein product is CASPLPGAYPGSEAFF.